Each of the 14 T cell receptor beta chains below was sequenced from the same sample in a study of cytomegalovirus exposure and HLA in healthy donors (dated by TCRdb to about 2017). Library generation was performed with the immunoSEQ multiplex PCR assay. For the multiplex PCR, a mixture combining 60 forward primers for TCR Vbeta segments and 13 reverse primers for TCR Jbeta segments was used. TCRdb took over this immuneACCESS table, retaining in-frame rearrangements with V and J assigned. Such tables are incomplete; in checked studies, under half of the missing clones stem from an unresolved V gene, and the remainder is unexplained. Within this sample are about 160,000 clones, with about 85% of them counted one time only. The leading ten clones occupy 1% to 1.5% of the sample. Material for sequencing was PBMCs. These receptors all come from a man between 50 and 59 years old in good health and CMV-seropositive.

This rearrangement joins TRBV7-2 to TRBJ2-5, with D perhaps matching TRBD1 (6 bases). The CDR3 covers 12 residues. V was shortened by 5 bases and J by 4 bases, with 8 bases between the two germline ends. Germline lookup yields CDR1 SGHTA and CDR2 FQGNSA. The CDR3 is CASSPQGETQYF. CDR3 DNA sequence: TGTGCCAGCAGCCCACAGGGAGAGACCCAGTACTTC.

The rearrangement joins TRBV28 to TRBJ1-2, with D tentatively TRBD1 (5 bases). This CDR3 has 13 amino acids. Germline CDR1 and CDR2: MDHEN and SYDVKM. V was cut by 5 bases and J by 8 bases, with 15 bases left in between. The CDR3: CASSPGRGWGYTF. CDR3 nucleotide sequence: TGTGCCAGCAGTCCCGGAAGGGGATGGGGCTACACCTTC.

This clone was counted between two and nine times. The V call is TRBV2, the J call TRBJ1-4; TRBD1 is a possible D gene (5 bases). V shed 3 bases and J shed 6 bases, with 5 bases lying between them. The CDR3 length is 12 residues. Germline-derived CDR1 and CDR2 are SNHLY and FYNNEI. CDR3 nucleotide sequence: TGTGCCAGCAGTGACAGGGATGAAAAACTGTTTTTT. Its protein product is CASSDRDEKLFF.

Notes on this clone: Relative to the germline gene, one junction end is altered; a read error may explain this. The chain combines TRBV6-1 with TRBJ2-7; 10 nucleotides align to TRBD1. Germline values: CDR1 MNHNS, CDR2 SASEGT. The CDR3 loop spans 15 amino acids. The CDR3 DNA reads TGTGCCAGCAGAGAAGGGACAGGGGCAGCCTACGAGCAGTACTTC. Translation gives CASREGTGAAYEQYF.

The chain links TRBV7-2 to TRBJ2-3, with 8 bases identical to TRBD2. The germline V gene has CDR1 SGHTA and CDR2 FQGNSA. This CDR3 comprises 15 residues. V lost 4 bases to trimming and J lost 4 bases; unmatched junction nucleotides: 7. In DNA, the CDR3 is TGTGCCAGCAGCTCCCTAGGGGGACTAGCAGATACGCAGTATTTT. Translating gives CASSSLGGLADTQYF.

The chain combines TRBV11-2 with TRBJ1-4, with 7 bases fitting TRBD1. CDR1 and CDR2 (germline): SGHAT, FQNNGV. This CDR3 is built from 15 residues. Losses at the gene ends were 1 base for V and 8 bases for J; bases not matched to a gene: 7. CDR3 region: CASSLAGQPEEKLFF. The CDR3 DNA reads TGTGCCAGCAGCTTAGCGGGACAGCCTGAGGAAAAACTGTTTTTT.

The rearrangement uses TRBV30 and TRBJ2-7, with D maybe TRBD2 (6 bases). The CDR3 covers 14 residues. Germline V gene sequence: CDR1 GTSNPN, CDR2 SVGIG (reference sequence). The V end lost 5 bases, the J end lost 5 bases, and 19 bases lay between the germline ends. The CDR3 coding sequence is TGTGCCTGGGGGAGGAGGCGGTCTGGCAACGAGCAGTACTTC. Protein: CAWGRRRSGNEQYF. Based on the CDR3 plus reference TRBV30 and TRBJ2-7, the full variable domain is SQTIHQWPATLVQPVGSPLSLECTVEGTSNPNLYWYRQAAGRGLQLLFYSVGIGQISSEVPQNLSASRPQDRQFILSSKKLLLSDSGFYLCAWGRRRSGNEQYFGPGTRLTVT.

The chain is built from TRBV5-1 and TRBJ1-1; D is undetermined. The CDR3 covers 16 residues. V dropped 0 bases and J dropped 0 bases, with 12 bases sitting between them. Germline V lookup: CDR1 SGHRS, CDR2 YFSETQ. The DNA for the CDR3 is TGCGCCAGCAGCTTGGTACCGGGGAAAATGAACACTGAAGCTTTCTTT. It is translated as CASSLVPGKMNTEAFF. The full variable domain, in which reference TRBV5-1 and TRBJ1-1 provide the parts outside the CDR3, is KAGVTQTPRYLIKTRGQQVTLSCSPISGHRSVSWYQQTPGQGLQFLFEYFSETQRNKGNFPGRFSGRQFSNSRSEMNVSTLELGDSALYLCASSLVPGKMNTEAFFGQGTRLTVV.

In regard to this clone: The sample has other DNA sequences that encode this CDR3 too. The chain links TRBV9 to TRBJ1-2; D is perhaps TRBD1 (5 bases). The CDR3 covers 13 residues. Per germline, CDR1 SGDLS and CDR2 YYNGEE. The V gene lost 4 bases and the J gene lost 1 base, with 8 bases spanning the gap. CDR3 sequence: CASSRDSNYGYTF. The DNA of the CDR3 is TGTGCCAGCAGCCGAGACAGTAACTATGGCTACACCTTC.

The CDR3 bases are TGTGCCAGCTCGCCCGACAGGGCAGGCCGCTATGGCTACACCTTC. It is translated as CASSPDRAGRYGYTF. The J gene is TRBJ1-2, the V gene TRBV18, with 7 bases lining up with TRBD1. Losses at the gene ends were 6 bases for V and 4 bases for J; bases not matched to a gene: 11. Germline-derived CDR1 and CDR2 are KGHSH and LQKENI. The length of the CDR3 is 15 residues.

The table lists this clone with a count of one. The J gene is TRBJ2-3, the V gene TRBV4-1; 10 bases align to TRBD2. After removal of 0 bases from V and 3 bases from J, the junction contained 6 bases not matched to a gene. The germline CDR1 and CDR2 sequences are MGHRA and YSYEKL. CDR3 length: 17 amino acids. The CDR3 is CASSQDSASGGTDTQYF. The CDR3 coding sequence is TGCGCCAGCAGCCAAGATAGTGCTAGCGGGGGAACAGATACGCAGTATTTT.

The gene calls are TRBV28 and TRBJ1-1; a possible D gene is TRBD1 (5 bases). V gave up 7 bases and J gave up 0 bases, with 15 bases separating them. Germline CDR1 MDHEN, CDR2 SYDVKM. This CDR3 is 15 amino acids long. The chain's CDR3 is CASTLPGGMNTEAFF. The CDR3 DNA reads TGTGCCAGCACCCTCCCCGGGGGTATGAACACTGAAGCTTTCTTT.

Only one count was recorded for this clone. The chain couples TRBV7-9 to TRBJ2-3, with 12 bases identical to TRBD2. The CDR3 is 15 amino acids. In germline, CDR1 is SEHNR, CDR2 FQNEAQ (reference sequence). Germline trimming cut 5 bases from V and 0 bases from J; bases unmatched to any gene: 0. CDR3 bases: TGTGCCAGCAGCACTAGCGGGAGGAGCACAGATACGCAGTATTTT. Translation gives CASSTSGRSTDTQYF.

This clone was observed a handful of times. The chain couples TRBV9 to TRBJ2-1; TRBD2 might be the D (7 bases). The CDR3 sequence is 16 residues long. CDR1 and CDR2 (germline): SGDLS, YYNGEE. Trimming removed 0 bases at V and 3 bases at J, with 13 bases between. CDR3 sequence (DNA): TGTGCCAGCAGCGTAGGTGGGGGGGGCCACTACAATGAGCAGTTCTTC. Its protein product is CASSVGGGGHYNEQFF.